The 6 T cell receptor beta chains listed next were all sequenced from one sample in a study of Ad26.COV2.S vaccination and SARS-CoV-2 variants. The treatment is: some 20 received Ad26.COV2.S at low or high dose, single or two shots; 5 received placebo; per-sample allocation not given. It was on day 63 after the first vaccine or placebo injection that samples were taken. Generated by immunoSEQ multiplex PCR, the TCRdb table keeps only in-frame clones and is missing some. Altogether about 500,000 clones are present, about 88% being singletons, with the ten largest covering roughly 1.7%. The starting material was peripheral blood, obtained in a trial of Ad26.COV2.S vaccine versus placebo. These receptors came from a person between 18 and 65 years old who received the Ad26.COV2.S COVID-19 vaccine or a placebo.

This clone was seen once. The chain combines TRBV19 with TRBJ1-4; the D gene is possibly TRBD1 (5 bases). Germline V gives CDR1 LNHDA, CDR2 SQIVND (reference sequence). V was pared by 5 bases and J by 11 bases, with 12 bases between. This CDR3 is built from 12 residues. CDR3 protein: CASSSREGKLFF. CDR3 sequence (DNA): TGTGCCAGTAGTTCCAGGGAAGGGAAACTGTTTTTT.

This chain joins TRBV16 and TRBJ2-3; tentative D call: TRBD1 (6 bases). The CDR3 extends over 16 amino acids. The germline V gene has CDR1 KGHSY and CDR2 FQNENV. The ends were cut back, 0 bases at V and 5 bases at J, with 15 bases in the middle. CDR3 coding DNA: TGTGCCAGCAGCCAATCGTTGGGGGCGAGGATAGATACGCAGTATTTT. Its protein is CASSQSLGARIDTQYF.

V is TRBV27 and J is TRBJ2-7; D call uncertain. The V gene's germline CDR1 is MNHEY and CDR2 SMNVEV (reference sequence). The V end was cut by 2 bases, the J end by 3 bases, with 20 bases between. CDR3 length: 17 amino acids. The DNA for the CDR3 is TGTGCCAGCAGTTTAGGCGTTCCGGGTCCGTCTTTCTACGAGCAGTACTTC. This sequence encodes CASSLGVPGPSFYEQYF.

The rearrangement links TRBV11-2 to TRBJ1-1; TRBD1 matches 7 bases. The CDR3 runs 15 residues. Germline V gene sequence: CDR1 SGHAT, CDR2 FQNNGV. The ends lost 3 bases at V and 0 bases at J; junction bases unmatched: 4. The chain's CDR3 is CASSLNRGLNTEAFF. The CDR3, as DNA: TGTGCCAGCAGCTTGAACAGGGGTTTGAACACTGAAGCTTTCTTT.

The rearrangement uses TRBV7-2 and TRBJ1-1, with 9 bases aligning to TRBD1. V lost 6 bases and J lost 6; bases outside the gene matches: 8. This CDR3 contains 14 residues. Per the germline V gene, CDR1 is SGHTA and CDR2 is FQGNSA. CDR3: CASSSGQGIAEAFF. In DNA, the CDR3 is TGTGCCAGCAGTTCCGGACAGGGGATTGCTGAAGCTTTCTTT.

The chain carries TRBV10-1 and TRBJ1-1; D is undetermined. From germline, CDR1 is WNHNN and CDR2 SYGVQD (reference sequence). The CDR3 extends over 15 amino acids. Trimming stripped 6 bases from V and 6 bases from J, with 20 bases between. Here the CDR3 DNA reads TGCGCCAGCAGCCCTTCTCCCTCCAGGCAGCCTGAAGCTTTCTTT. It is translated as CASSPSPSRQPEAFF.